This is a list of T cell receptor beta chains from one sample in a study of CD8+ T cells in alopecia areata. This table comes from immunoSEQ multiplex PCR, and its TCRdb copy is limited to in-frame clones, with some not included. Of about 140,000 clones listed, approximately 86% were seen once; the top ten hold about 13%. The sequenced sample was CD8+ T cells sorted from blood, obtained at week 4, from a patient treated with tofacitinib. Receptors were obtained from a human donor with alopecia areata. Both conserved end residues are part of each CDR3. A D gene is named only where the DNA matches it firmly. Clone size is given for some rows only: seen once, a few or many times, or a class if the clone is expanded.

clone_size: .
d_call: TRBD2
v_call: TRBV27
j_call: TRBJ2-3
cdr3_nt: TGTGCCAGCACTCCCTGGGGGAGCGGGGGGCCTACAGATACGCAGTATTTT
cdr3_aa: CASTPWGSGGPTDTQYF

clone_size: .
d_call: .
v_call: TRBV12-5
j_call: TRBJ2-5
cdr3_nt: TGTGCTAGTGGTTTGGTACGGGAGTTTGAAGAGACCCAGTACTTC
cdr3_aa: CASGLVREFEETQYF

clone_size: .
d_call: TRBD2
v_call: TRBV30
j_call: TRBJ2-1
cdr3_nt: TGTGCCTGGACCAGCGGGACCGGCCACGTTGAGCAGTTCTTC
cdr3_aa: CAWTSGTGHVEQFF

clone_size: .
d_call: TRBD1
v_call: TRBV4-2
j_call: TRBJ1-4
cdr3_nt: TGTGCCAGCAGCCAAGCCGGGACAGATAATGAAAAACTGTTTTTT
cdr3_aa: CASSQAGTDNEKLFF

clone_size: .
d_call: .
v_call: TRBV25-1
j_call: TRBJ2-7
cdr3_nt: TGTGCCAGCAGTGGAATGGGAGGTCCCACCTACGAGCAGTACTTC
cdr3_aa: CASSGMGGPTYEQYF

clone_size: .
d_call: .
v_call: TRBV5-6
j_call: TRBJ2-2
cdr3_nt: TGTGCCAGCAGCTTTGGGCGAATTTGGGAGCTGTTTTTT
cdr3_aa: CASSFGRIWELFF

clone_size: .
d_call: .
v_call: TRBV7-6
j_call: TRBJ2-1
cdr3_nt: TGTGCCAGCAGCTCCTCTCGGGGGATTTACAATGAGCAGTTCTTC
cdr3_aa: CASSSSRGIYNEQFF

clone_size: .
d_call: TRBD2
v_call: TRBV29-1
j_call: TRBJ2-1
cdr3_nt: TGCAGCGTTGAGGGACTAGCGGAGGGGCTCTACAATGAGCAGTTCTTC
cdr3_aa: CSVEGLAEGLYNEQFF

clone_size: .
d_call: TRBD2
v_call: TRBV30
j_call: TRBJ2-3
cdr3_nt: TGTGCCTGGAGTGTAGGAGCGGGATTCCCAGATACGCAGTATTTT
cdr3_aa: CAWSVGAGFPDTQYF

clone_size: .
d_call: TRBD1
v_call: TRBV7-9
j_call: TRBJ1-1
cdr3_nt: TGTGCCAGCAGCCCAAGGGACAGGGGAACTCCTGAAGCTTTCTTT
cdr3_aa: CASSPRDRGTPEAFF

clone_size: .
d_call: .
v_call: TRBV27
j_call: TRBJ2-6
cdr3_nt: TGTGCCAGCCGGGATTGGGCCAACGTCCTGACTTTC
cdr3_aa: CASRDWANVLTF

clone_size: few
d_call: .
v_call: TRBV7-3
j_call: TRBJ2-2
cdr3_nt: TGTGCCAGCAGCGCCTCGGGCGGGCAGAACACCGGGGAGCTGTTTTTT
cdr3_aa: CASSASGGQNTGELFF

clone_size: .
d_call: .
v_call: TRBV29-1
j_call: TRBJ2-7
cdr3_nt: TGCAGCGTTGAAGGGACGAGGGGCTCCTACGAGCAGTACTTC
cdr3_aa: CSVEGTRGSYEQYF

clone_size: .
d_call: .
v_call: TRBV25-1
j_call: TRBJ1-2
cdr3_nt: TGTGCCTCTCGGCTCTATGGCTACACCTTC
cdr3_aa: CASRLYGYTF

clone_size: .
d_call: TRBD1
v_call: TRBV27
j_call: TRBJ1-1
cdr3_nt: TGTGCCAGCAGCTTCCGGCGGGACAGGGGCCCCAACACTGAAGCTTTCTTT
cdr3_aa: CASSFRRDRGPNTEAFF

clone_size: once
d_call: .
v_call: TRBV6-5
j_call: TRBJ2-3
cdr3_nt: TGTGCCAGCAGTTATGGCAGGGGCACAGATACGCAGTATTTT
cdr3_aa: CASSYGRGTDTQYF

clone_size: .
d_call: .
v_call: TRBV6-5
j_call: TRBJ2-7
cdr3_nt: TGTGCCAGCAGTTTCGACAGTGCCTACGAGCAGTACTTC
cdr3_aa: CASSFDSAYEQYF

clone_size: .
d_call: TRBD1
v_call: TRBV5-4
j_call: TRBJ2-1
cdr3_nt: TGTGCCAGCAGCTTGTCGTTGGGACAGAGGGACAATGAGCAGTTCTTC
cdr3_aa: CASSLSLGQRDNEQFF

clone_size: .
d_call: TRBD2
v_call: TRBV9
j_call: TRBJ2-3
cdr3_nt: TGTGCCAGCAGACCTCCTAGCGGGAGGGCCGCAGATACGCAGTATTTT
cdr3_aa: CASRPPSGRAADTQYF

clone_size: .
d_call: TRBD1
v_call: TRBV29-1
j_call: TRBJ1-2
cdr3_nt: TGCAGCGTTGAAGGGGCCGACAGGGCATCCCCCGGGCATGGCTACACCTTC
cdr3_aa: CSVEGADRASPGHGYTF

clone_size: .
d_call: .
v_call: TRBV20-1
j_call: TRBJ2-7
cdr3_nt: TGCAGTGCCCGGGACGGCTACGAGCAGTACTTC
cdr3_aa: CSARDGYEQYF

clone_size: few
d_call: .
v_call: TRBV6-5
j_call: TRBJ1-1
cdr3_nt: TGTGCCAGCAGTTACTCCAGGGTAATGAACACTGAAGCTTTCTTT
cdr3_aa: CASSYSRVMNTEAFF

clone_size: .
d_call: TRBD2
v_call: TRBV2
j_call: TRBJ2-2
cdr3_nt: TGTGCCAGCAGTCTAGCGGGGGATGCCGGGGAGCTGTTTTTT
cdr3_aa: CASSLAGDAGELFF

clone_size: .
d_call: .
v_call: TRBV5-4
j_call: TRBJ2-7
cdr3_nt: TGTGCCAGCAGCTGGGACCCGAGAGTGTCCTACGAGCAGTACTTC
cdr3_aa: CASSWDPRVSYEQYF

clone_size: .
d_call: .
v_call: TRBV15
j_call: TRBJ1-5
cdr3_nt: TGTGCCACCAGCTATGATGGTGGGGGGTTGTATCAGCCCCAGCATTTT
cdr3_aa: CATSYDGGGLYQPQHF

clone_size: .
d_call: .
v_call: TRBV6-1
j_call: TRBJ1-1
cdr3_nt: TGTGCCAGCAGGGAGTCGAACACTGAAGCTTTCTTT
cdr3_aa: CASRESNTEAFF

clone_size: .
d_call: .
v_call: TRBV7-9
j_call: TRBJ1-5
cdr3_nt: TGTGCCAGCAGCTTAAAGGGGTCCAATCAGCCCCAGCATTTT
cdr3_aa: CASSLKGSNQPQHF

clone_size: .
d_call: TRBD2
v_call: TRBV29-1
j_call: TRBJ2-3
cdr3_nt: TGCAGCGTCCCACTAGCGGACGATACGCAGTATTTT
cdr3_aa: CSVPLADDTQYF

clone_size: .
d_call: .
v_call: TRBV19
j_call: TRBJ2-7
cdr3_nt: TGTGCCAGTAGCGTCACTAGTGAGTCCTACGAGCAGTACTTC
cdr3_aa: CASSVTSESYEQYF

clone_size: .
d_call: .
v_call: TRBV7-8
j_call: TRBJ2-1
cdr3_nt: TGTGCCAGCAGCACGTCGCCGGGTGGTGTGTTCTTC
cdr3_aa: CASSTSPGGVFF

clone_size: .
d_call: TRBD2
v_call: TRBV19
j_call: TRBJ2-5
cdr3_nt: TGTGCCAGTAGCACGGGAGGAGAGACCCAGTACTTC
cdr3_aa: CASSTGGETQYF

clone_size: .
d_call: .
v_call: TRBV27
j_call: TRBJ1-5
cdr3_nt: TGTGCCAGCAGGGGAGGGGGAGGCGATCAGCCCCAGCATTTT
cdr3_aa: CASRGGGGDQPQHF

clone_size: .
d_call: .
v_call: TRBV7-9
j_call: TRBJ2-2
cdr3_nt: TGTGCCAGCAGCTTAGGCGGGAACACCGGGGAGCTGTTTTTT
cdr3_aa: CASSLGGNTGELFF

clone_size: .
d_call: TRBD1
v_call: TRBV13
j_call: TRBJ2-1
cdr3_nt: TGTGCCAGCCACTACAGGGGGCGATTCAATGAGCAGTTCTTC
cdr3_aa: CASHYRGRFNEQFF

clone_size: .
d_call: TRBD2
v_call: TRBV27
j_call: TRBJ2-7
cdr3_nt: TGTGCCAGCAGTTTCCTCGGGACTAGCAGCTCATACGAGCAGTACTTC
cdr3_aa: CASSFLGTSSSYEQYF

clone_size: .
d_call: TRBD2
v_call: TRBV9
j_call: TRBJ2-7
cdr3_nt: TGTGCCAGCAGCTCCGGGACTAGCGGGAACGAGCAGTACTTC
cdr3_aa: CASSSGTSGNEQYF

clone_size: .
d_call: .
v_call: TRBV7-9
j_call: TRBJ1-2
cdr3_nt: TGTGCCATCAGACCCCAGGGAACTAACTATGGCTACACCTTC
cdr3_aa: CAIRPQGTNYGYTF

clone_size: .
d_call: .
v_call: TRBV19
j_call: TRBJ2-5
cdr3_nt: TGTGCCAGTAATGCCCTGGGGCAAGAGACCCAGTACTTC
cdr3_aa: CASNALGQETQYF

clone_size: few
d_call: TRBD2
v_call: TRBV6-5
j_call: TRBJ2-1
cdr3_nt: TGTGCCAGCAGTCAGACTAGCGGGGGTGGCAATGAGCAGTTCTTC
cdr3_aa: CASSQTSGGGNEQFF

clone_size: .
d_call: .
v_call: TRBV23-1
j_call: TRBJ2-1
cdr3_nt: TGCGCCAGCAGTCAAGCGACAGTCAAGACAAACAATGAGCAGTTCTTC
cdr3_aa: CASSQATVKTNNEQFF

clone_size: once
d_call: TRBD2
v_call: TRBV7-2
j_call: TRBJ2-1
cdr3_nt: TGTGCCAGCAGCTTTTTCTCTCTAGCGGGACCTTCCACCTACAATGAGCAGTTCTTC
cdr3_aa: CASSFFSLAGPSTYNEQFF

clone_size: .
d_call: TRBD1
v_call: TRBV27
j_call: TRBJ2-7
cdr3_nt: TGTGCCAGCAGTTTTGGGACAGGGATCGACGAGCAGTACTTC
cdr3_aa: CASSFGTGIDEQYF

clone_size: .
d_call: .
v_call: TRBV7-2
j_call: TRBJ2-1
cdr3_nt: TGTGCCAGCAGCCCCAGGGGAGGGAACGAGCAGTTCTTC
cdr3_aa: CASSPRGGNEQFF

clone_size: .
d_call: .
v_call: TRBV6-1
j_call: TRBJ2-6
cdr3_nt: TGTGCCAGCGACCTCACTAACTCTGGGGCCAACGTCCTGACTTTC
cdr3_aa: CASDLTNSGANVLTF

clone_size: .
d_call: .
v_call: TRBV5-4
j_call: TRBJ1-2
cdr3_nt: TGTGCCAGCAGCCCAGGGCCCCCGGGAGGCTACACCTTC
cdr3_aa: CASSPGPPGGYTF

clone_size: .
d_call: .
v_call: TRBV5-1
j_call: TRBJ1-2
cdr3_nt: TGCGCCAGCAGCTTGGCGGTTTTTGACACCTTTAACTATGGCTACACCTTC
cdr3_aa: CASSLAVFDTFNYGYTF

clone_size: once
d_call: .
v_call: TRBV7-9
j_call: TRBJ1-2
cdr3_nt: TGTGCCAGCAGCTTCCTCGTGTCGGGGCAGCCGGGGGGCTACACCTTC
cdr3_aa: CASSFLVSGQPGGYTF